This T cell receptor (beta chain) was sequenced during a study of control samples from healthy donors and cancer patients. Generated by immunoSEQ multiplex PCR, the TCRdb table keeps only in-frame clones and is missing some. This table has 150,000 to 200,000 clones, roughly nine tenths appearing once. The trim removed 1 base at V and 6 bases at J, leaving 7 bases unmatched. Germline assignment: CDR1 LGHDT and CDR2 YNNKEL (reference sequence). The CDR3 contains 16 residues. This clone was seen just once. The chain combines TRBV3-1 (or the pseudogene TRBV3-2) with TRBJ2-4; the match to TRBD2 covers 9 bases. The sample comprised blood. The TCR comes from a woman in her 30s in good health. The CDR3 nucleotides are TGTGCCAGCAGCCAAGTTAGCGGGAGCCGGGGAAACATTCAGTACTTC. Protein product: CASSQVSGSRGNIQYF.